This TCR beta chain stems from a study of identifying expanded T cells in peripheral blood. CDR3 length: 15 amino acids. Germline V gives CDR1 SNHLY, CDR2 FYNNEI. V was pared by 3 bases and J by 4 bases, with 15 bases between. A note on this clone: Antigen unknown.

Study-wide results and caveats: Technical replicates showed roughly 1.2 changed clones; approximately two weeks 15 to 20; four weeks 19. Across healthy donors, higher total template counts meant significantly greater approximately two-week count variance.

No infections or other immune events were documented during collection. The protocol was immunoSEQ multiplex PCR, while the TCRdb copy is restricted to in-frame clones and leaves out a portion. This repertoire shows about 91,000 clones, 88% found once; its top ten account for around 3.6%. The material sequenced was blood. The TCR originated in a person between 18 and 75 years old in good health. The V and J genes are TRBV2 and TRBJ1-1; D remains ambiguous. This chain's CDR3 is CASSEVPGLGTEAFF. As DNA, the CDR3 is TGTGCCAGCAGTGAGGTTCCGGGGTTGGGCACTGAAGCTTTCTTT.